This is a list of T cell receptor beta chains from one sample in a study of blood T cell repertoires in COVID-19. The data were produced by immunoSEQ multiplex PCR, yet TCRdb's version contains in-frame clones alone and is incomplete. The repertoire holds about 80,000 clones, with roughly 85% as singletons. The specimen sequenced was peripheral blood. The source of these receptors is a man aged 50 or older with COVID-19, enrolled during active disease. CDR3s include the opening cysteine and the closing phenylalanine or tryptophan. Each record gives: V gene, D gene, J gene, clone size, CDR3 DNA, CDR3 protein. D genes are given only for firm matches. Size is stated for part of the rows, as once, few or many counts, or as a class when the clone is expanded.

TRBV7-3	NA	TRBJ2-3	NA	TGTGCCAGCAGCTTAGGCGGGGAGGGCACAGATACGCAGTATTTT	CASSLGGEGTDTQYF
TRBV30	TRBD1	TRBJ1-1	NA	TGTGCCTGGAGCGCCCAGGGGACAGTTCCTTTCTTT	CAWSAQGTVPFF
TRBV9	TRBD2	TRBJ2-7	NA	TGTGCCAGCAGCCCCGGGACTAGCCCCTACGAGCAGTACTTC	CASSPGTSPYEQYF
TRBV11-2	NA	TRBJ1-4	NA	TGTGCCAGCAGCTTAACCGGGGCCGGGACAAGTAATGAAAAACTGTTTTTT	CASSLTGAGTSNEKLFF
TRBV2	NA	TRBJ2-1	many	TGTGCCAGCAGTCGACTGACGGGTAAAATATACAATGAGCAGTTCTTC	CASSRLTGKIYNEQFF
TRBV20-1	TRBD2	TRBJ2-5	NA	TGCAGTGCTAGTCCTCTAGCGGGAAGGGAGGAGACCCAGTACTTC	CSASPLAGREETQYF
TRBV19	NA	TRBJ2-7	few	TGTGCCAGTAGTAGCAGGGTCGAGCAGTACTTC	CASSSRVEQYF
TRBV19	TRBD1	TRBJ2-5	NA	TGTGCCAGTAGTACAAGCCAGGGGGCGCGGGAGACCCAGTACTTC	CASSTSQGARETQYF
TRBV7-2	NA	TRBJ1-1	NA	TGTGCCAGCAGCTTAGAGACAGCTGAAGCTTTCTTT	CASSLETAEAFF
TRBV7-2	NA	TRBJ2-7	NA	TGTGCCAACAGCTTACGCGGCGGTCCGTCCTACGAGCAGTACTTC	CANSLRGGPSYEQYF
TRBV19	NA	TRBJ1-3	NA	TGTGCCAGTAGCACGATCTACGGACTCCTTGAGAGCTCTGGAAACACCATATATTTT	CASSTIYGLLESSGNTIYF
TRBV28	TRBD2	TRBJ2-7	NA	TGTGCCAGCAGTTTACTAGCGGGATGGGACGAGCAGTACTTC	CASSLLAGWDEQYF
TRBV19	TRBD2	TRBJ2-3	once	TGTGCCAGTAGTCCTGGGGGAATAGCGGGAGTACGAGGTACGCAGTATTTT	CASSPGGIAGVRGTQYF
TRBV28	NA	TRBJ2-7	NA	TGTGCCAGCAGTTCACATAGCGGAATTCGTTCCTACGAGCAGTACTTC	CASSSHSGIRSYEQYF
TRBV9	TRBD2	TRBJ2-1	NA	TGTGCCAGCAGCCCCGGGGGGGGGACTAGCGAATACAATGAGCAGTTCTTC	CASSPGGGTSEYNEQFF
TRBV6-5	NA	TRBJ1-5	NA	TGTGCCAGCAGTAGGGGTGGTGGGAGGCGGCAGCCCCAGCATTTT	CASSRGGGRRQPQHF
TRBV18	TRBD1	TRBJ1-5	NA	TGTGCCAGCGCAACAGGGGGAGGTCAGCCCCAGCATTTT	CASATGGGQPQHF
TRBV7-3	NA	TRBJ1-1	NA	TGTGCCAGCAGCTCCAGGGGAAACACTGAAGCTTTCTTT	CASSSRGNTEAFF
TRBV28	NA	TRBJ1-2	few	TGTGCCAGCAGTCGAACAGGGAACTACTATGGCTACACCTTC	CASSRTGNYYGYTF
TRBV28	NA	TRBJ2-7	NA	TGTGCCAGCAGTTTAATGTACTACGAGCAGTACTTC	CASSLMYYEQYF
TRBV30	TRBD1	TRBJ2-2	NA	TGTGCCTGGAGTGTAAATTGGGCCTGGCGAGGGGGCGATACCGGGGAGCTGTTTTTT	CAWSVNWAWRGGDTGELFF
TRBV28	TRBD1	TRBJ2-7	once	TGTGCCAGCAGTTCAAGCGAAGGGGGCCTCGAGCAGTACTTC	CASSSSEGGLEQYF
TRBV11-2	NA	TRBJ2-7	NA	TGTGCCAGCAGCTTAGAAGTTAGCGTCGAGCAGTACTTC	CASSLEVSVEQYF
TRBV2	NA	TRBJ1-5	NA	TGTGCCAGCAGACGCGACACCAGCAATCAGCCCCAGCATTTT	CASRRDTSNQPQHF
TRBV5-1	TRBD2	TRBJ2-7	NA	TGCGCCAGCAGCACCCCCGGGGGGGGCGGCTACGAGCAGTACTTC	CASSTPGGGGYEQYF
TRBV30	NA	TRBJ2-7	NA	TGTGCCTGGAGTGTACGACAGCTTGGGCAGTACTTC	CAWSVRQLGQYF
TRBV3-1/TRBV3-2	NA	TRBJ1-1	NA	TGTGCCAGCAGCCAAGAAGGCACCACCCAGGGTACTGAAGCTTTCTTT	CASSQEGTTQGTEAFF
TRBV19	NA	TRBJ2-3	NA	TGTGCCAGTAGTATTGGAGGGGCCGTAGGAGATACGCAGTATTTT	CASSIGGAVGDTQYF
TRBV19	NA	TRBJ2-7	NA	TGTGCCAGTAGTCCCCGAGGGGGAGGGGGCTCCTACGAGCAGTACTTC	CASSPRGGGGSYEQYF
TRBV7-2	TRBD1	TRBJ1-6	NA	TGTGCCAGCAGCTTCGACAGGGAGTCACCCCTCCACTTT	CASSFDRESPLHF
TRBV28	NA	TRBJ2-4	NA	TGTGCCAGCAGTTCTCAGGGGCTTTATGGCATTCAGTACTTC	CASSSQGLYGIQYF
TRBV11-2	TRBD1	TRBJ1-5	NA	TGTGCCAGCAGCTTATCGGGACAGAGCAATCAGCCCCAGCATTTT	CASSLSGQSNQPQHF
TRBV28	NA	TRBJ1-2	few	TGTGCCAGTTCTAGCCCGTTTTATGGCTACACCTTC	CASSSPFYGYTF
TRBV7-3	NA	TRBJ1-1	NA	TGTGCCAGCAGCTTATATGGGGGGAAAACTGAAGCTTTCTTT	CASSLYGGKTEAFF
TRBV14	TRBD2	TRBJ2-1	NA	TGTGCCAGCAGCCAAGTACTCGGGGGGTACAATGAGCAGTTCTTC	CASSQVLGGYNEQFF
TRBV28	TRBD1	TRBJ2-5	NA	TGTGCCAGCAGTTTCCGGGACAGACAAGAGACCCAGTACTTC	CASSFRDRQETQYF
TRBV30	TRBD1	TRBJ2-7	NA	TGTGCCTGGCACGGGACAGATGCTGGCCAGCAGTACTTC	CAWHGTDAGQQYF
TRBV28	TRBD1	TRBJ1-5	NA	TGTGCCAACCAACCCCGACAGGGCGGCAATCAGCCCCAGCATTTT	CANQPRQGGNQPQHF
TRBV6-5	NA	TRBJ1-1	NA	TGTGCCAGCAGTAGGTCCGGCGGGGCTGAAGCTTTCTTT	CASSRSGGAEAFF
TRBV5-4	NA	TRBJ2-2	NA	TGTGCCAGCAGCTTGGCCGTAAGTGGAGGAACCGGGGAGCTGTTTTTT	CASSLAVSGGTGELFF
TRBV27	TRBD2	TRBJ2-1	NA	TGTGCCAGCAGTTTATCGACGGCTAGCGGGAGTAAGCACAATGAGCAGTTCTTC	CASSLSTASGSKHNEQFF
TRBV11-2	NA	TRBJ2-6	NA	TGTGCCAGCAGCCCACGGAGCTCTGGGGCCAACGTCCTGACTTTC	CASSPRSSGANVLTF
TRBV14	NA	TRBJ2-3	few	TGTGCCAGCAGCGTAAGAACAGGGACGGATACGCAGTATTTT	CASSVRTGTDTQYF
TRBV1	NA	TRBJ1-1	NA	TGCACCAGCAGCCCCTCGACAGGGTTCAGCACTGAAGCTTTCTTT	CTSSPSTGFSTEAFF
TRBV4-2	NA	TRBJ2-5	NA	TGTGCCAGCAGCCAAGGGGCCCAAGAGACCCAGTACTTC	CASSQGAQETQYF
TRBV9	NA	TRBJ2-2	NA	TGTGCCAGCAGCCCACAACAGGCGGCGTCCGGGGAGCTGTTTTTT	CASSPQQAASGELFF
TRBV10-3	TRBD2	TRBJ2-2	NA	TGTGCCATCAGTGAGAGGGAGCGGGAGGAGGGCGGGGAGCTGTTTTTT	CAISEREREEGGELFF
TRBV5-5	NA	TRBJ2-7	NA	TGTGCCAGCAGCTTGGCTTGGGAGTCTCGGACTCGCGAGCAGTACTTC	CASSLAWESRTREQYF
TRBV28	NA	TRBJ1-3	NA	TGTGCCATCGCCAGTTCGGGTGGAAACACCATATATTTT	CAIASSGGNTIYF
TRBV6-4	NA	TRBJ1-5	NA	TGTGCCAGCAGTGCAGAAGGGGGGGGACAGCCCCAGCATTTT	CASSAEGGGQPQHF
TRBV5-1	NA	TRBJ1-5	NA	TGCGCCAGCAGCTTGGGCAGGGATAGCAATCAGCCCCAGCATTTT	CASSLGRDSNQPQHF
TRBV2	TRBD1	TRBJ2-1	NA	TGTGCCAGCACCACCGGACAGGGGGCGCTTAATATCTTC	CASTTGQGALNIF
TRBV9	TRBD1	TRBJ1-1	NA	TGTGCCAGCAGCCCGGGGACAGCGAACACTGAAGCTTTCTTT	CASSPGTANTEAFF
TRBV18	TRBD1	TRBJ1-4	once	TGTGCCAGCTCGGGACAGGGGAATGAAAAACTGTTTTTT	CASSGQGNEKLFF
TRBV2	NA	TRBJ2-4	NA	TGTGCCAGCATGCCGGGGAGAGACAAAAACATTCAGTACTTC	CASMPGRDKNIQYF
TRBV3-1/TRBV3-2	TRBD1	TRBJ2-4	NA	TGTGCCAGCAGCCGGACAGGGCAAAACATTCAGTACTTC	CASSRTGQNIQYF
TRBV11-2	NA	TRBJ2-3	NA	TGTGCCAGCAGCTTAGTACAGCCCGGTAGCACAGATACGCAGTATTTT	CASSLVQPGSTDTQYF
TRBV29-1	NA	TRBJ1-2	NA	TGCAGCGTTGAATCCGGTGACTATGGCTACACCTTC	CSVESGDYGYTF
TRBV9	NA	TRBJ2-7	NA	TGTGCCAGCAGCCCCCGGGACTTCCCCTACGAGCAGTACTTC	CASSPRDFPYEQYF